A selection of T cell receptor beta chains follows, all from one sample in a study of blood T cells in healthy people across ages. TCRdb fed the 5' RACE reads into MiXCR, producing one record per CDR3 protein. The sample consists of more than 1,400,000 distinct CDR3 sequences, around 42% of them appearing once. Input material: blood. The receptors here all came from a woman aged 18-30 years in good health. Each CDR3 is given with its conserved first and last residue. A D gene is named only where the DNA matches it firmly. A clone size is listed for some rows: how often the clone was seen (once, few, many), or a class if it is expanded.

TRBV20-1	TRBJ2-5	.	TRBD1	TGCAGTGCTCCTGGGACAGGGAAAGAGACCCAGTACTTC	CSAPGTGKETQYF
TRBV20-1	TRBJ2-3	.	TRBD2	TGCAGTGCTAGAGATCCACCGGGACTAGCGTATCCTGATACGCAGTATTTT	CSARDPPGLAYPDTQYF
TRBV6-1	TRBJ1-4	.	TRBD1	TGTGCCAGCAACACAACCCGCCGGACAGGGGGTTCTAAAGCAACTAATGAAAAACTGTTTTTT	CASNTTRRTGGSKATNEKLFF
TRBV5-1	TRBJ2-3	few	TRBD2	TGCGCCAGCAGCTTGAATAGCGGGTCGAGCACAGATACGCAGTATTTT	CASSLNSGSSTDTQYF
TRBV5-1	TRBJ2-3	many	.	TGCGCCAGCAGTCGGGATCGTCCGGGGAGCACAGATACGCAGTATTTT	CASSRDRPGSTDTQYF
TRBV24-1	TRBJ2-6	few	.	TGTGCCACCAGTGATTTGAGTTCTGGGGACTCTGGGGCCAACGTCCTGACTTTC	CATSDLSSGDSGANVLTF
TRBV6-1	TRBJ1-2	.	.	TGTGCCAGCAGTGAAGCTGGGACCTGGAGAGGGGACTATGGCTACACCTTC	CASSEAGTWRGDYGYTF
TRBV7-9	TRBJ2-1	.	.	TGTGCCAGCAGCTCCCGGGACTCCAACGCGCCCTACAATGAGCAGTTCTTC	CASSSRDSNAPYNEQFF
TRBV24-1	TRBJ2-1	.	TRBD1	TGTGCCACCAGTGACGCCGGGACAGGGTCAAGACGCAATGAGCAGTTCTTC	CATSDAGTGSRRNEQFF
TRBV6-1	TRBJ1-2	.	.	TGTGCCGGAAGTGAGCGCAGGGAAAGCTATGGCTACACCTTC	CAGSERRESYGYTF
TRBV3-1	TRBJ2-4	many	.	TGTGCCAGCAGCCCGACTCACCACCGGAACATTCAGTACTTC	CASSPTHHRNIQYF
TRBV10-2	TRBJ1-1	.	.	TGCGCCAGCAACGCGGGGCCGAACACTGAAGCTTTCTTT	CASNAGPNTEAFF
TRBV20-1	TRBJ2-7	.	TRBD2	TGCAGTGGGCGTATTCTTGGCGGGAGGACCTACGAGCAGTACTTC	CSGRILGGRTYEQYF
TRBV20-1	TRBJ2-1	few	TRBD2	TGCAGTGCTAGAAGCCGGACCGGGACTAGCGGCTACAATGAGCAGTTCTTC	CSARSRTGTSGYNEQFF
TRBV27	TRBJ2-1	.	.	TGTGCCAGCAGTTCGACAGCCCGTGGGCAGTTCTTC	CASSSTARGQFF
TRBV6-5	TRBJ1-1	many	TRBD1	TGTGCCAGCAGTACCGACAGGGTGAACACTGAAGCTTTCTTT	CASSTDRVNTEAFF
TRBV5-1	TRBJ2-1	few	TRBD2	TGCGCCAGCAGCTTGGTCTTCGGGACTAGCGGGAGACTAGGGCTCAATGAGCAGTTCTTC	CASSLVFGTSGRLGLNEQFF
TRBV9	TRBJ2-5	.	.	TGTGCCAGCAGCCTAGCAACCGAGCAAGAGACCCAGTACTTC	CASSLATEQETQYF
TRBV7-9	TRBJ2-3	few	.	TGTGCCAGCAGCCAAAGCTTGGGCGGCACAGATACGCAGTATTTT	CASSQSLGGTDTQYF
TRBV5-1	TRBJ2-7	.	.	TGCGCCAGCAGCACAAACCCCGGGACCGCCTACGAGCAGTACTTC	CASSTNPGTAYEQYF
TRBV28	TRBJ2-7	.	.	TGTGCCAGCAGGATGAGTGCTAGCTCCTACGAGCAGTACTTC	CASRMSASSYEQYF
TRBV3-1	TRBJ2-7	few	TRBD2	TGTGCCAGCAGCCAAGAACCCCCCAGCGGGGGGGCCTACGAGCAGTACTTC	CASSQEPPSGGAYEQYF
TRBV2	TRBJ1-6	many	.	TGTGCCAGCAGTGATGGGGGTAGGTCACCCCTCCACTTT	CASSDGGRSPLHF
TRBV7-3	TRBJ2-5	.	.	TGTGCCAGCAGCTCGGACGCAAACCAAGAGACCCAGTACTTC	CASSSDANQETQYF
TRBV5-1	TRBJ2-3	.	.	TGCGCCAGCAGCACGACTATTAGCACAGATACGCAGTATTTT	CASSTTISTDTQYF
TRBV3-1	TRBJ2-7	few	.	TGTGCCAGCAGCGACGGGGGTACTCCCTACGAGCAGTACTTC	CASSDGGTPYEQYF
TRBV29-1	TRBJ2-2	once	.	TGCAGCGTTGAGGAGGGGCGCCCAACCGGGGAGCTGTTTTTT	CSVEEGRPTGELFF
TRBV7-9	TRBJ2-1	few	.	TGTGCCAGCAGCTTCCCAGGCCAGGTACAAAATGAGCAGTTCTTC	CASSFPGQVQNEQFF
TRBV7-2	TRBJ2-7	.	.	TGTGCCAGCCTTGGGACCTTCGGGGGCGAGCAGTACTTC	CASLGTFGGEQYF
TRBV27	TRBJ1-5	.	.	TGTGCCAGCTCCGACAGGCCAGCAGGAAATCAGCCCCAGCATTTT	CASSDRPAGNQPQHF
TRBV7-2	TRBJ2-3	.	TRBD2	TGTGCCAGCAGCTTAGTCGCGGGGGGCCTAGTCACAGATACGCAGTATTTT	CASSLVAGGLVTDTQYF
TRBV7-6	TRBJ2-3	.	TRBD2	TGTGCCAGCAGCGCCGGACTAGTCGGTACGCAGTATTTT	CASSAGLVGTQYF
TRBV10-1	TRBJ2-1	.	TRBD2	TGCGCCAGCAGTGAACTGGCGGGGGTAGGGGAGCAGTTCTTC	CASSELAGVGEQFF
TRBV10-3	TRBJ2-3	few	.	TGTGCCATCAGCCCAGGGGCGGTTGGCACAGATACGCAGTATTTT	CAISPGAVGTDTQYF
TRBV20-1	TRBJ2-7	few	.	TGCAGTGCTCACGACCCCGCCCGGGACACCCGCTACGAGCAGTACTTC	CSAHDPARDTRYEQYF
TRBV27	TRBJ1-4	.	.	TGTGCCAGCAGTCCCATGAGGGCCAATGAAAAACTGTTTTTT	CASSPMRANEKLFF
TRBV19	TRBJ2-4	.	TRBD2	TGTGCCAGTAGTTCACTTCTACCAAACACCGGGACTAGCGGAAACATTCAGTACTTC	CASSSLLPNTGTSGNIQYF
TRBV5-5	TRBJ2-7	.	.	TGTGCCAGCAGCTTGGTTGGCGGGGTGTCCTACGAGCAGTACTTC	CASSLVGGVSYEQYF
TRBV5-1	TRBJ1-1	.	.	TGCGCCAGCAGAACCTCCTGGGGGGAGGGTGGGAACACTGAAGCTTTCTTT	CASRTSWGEGGNTEAFF
TRBV2	TRBJ2-7	many	.	TGTGCCGGGGGCTCGCCCCCCGGCGAGCAGTACTTC	CAGGSPPGEQYF
TRBV20-1	TRBJ2-1	.	.	TGCAGTGCTAGAGATTTCCGTGACGACGCCAAGAATAAGCAGTTCTTC	CSARDFRDDAKNKQFF